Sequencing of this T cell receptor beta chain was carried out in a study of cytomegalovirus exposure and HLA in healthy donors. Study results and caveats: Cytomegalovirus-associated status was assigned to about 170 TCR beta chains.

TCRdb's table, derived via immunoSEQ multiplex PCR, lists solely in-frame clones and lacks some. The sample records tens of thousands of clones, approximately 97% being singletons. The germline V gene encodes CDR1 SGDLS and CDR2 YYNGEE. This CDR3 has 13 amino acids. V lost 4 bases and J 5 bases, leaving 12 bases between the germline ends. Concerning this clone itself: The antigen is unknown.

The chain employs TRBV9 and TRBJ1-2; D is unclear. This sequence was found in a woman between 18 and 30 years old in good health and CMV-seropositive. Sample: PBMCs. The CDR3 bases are TGTGCCAGCAGCCCCACCACGGGGTATGGCTACACCTTC. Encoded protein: CASSPTTGYGYTF.